This T cell receptor (beta chain) was captured in a study of circulating CD8 cells and anti-PD-1 response in melanoma. This clonotype is large in the sample. The antigen is unknown. Germline assignment: CDR1 LNHDA and CDR2 SQIVND (reference sequence). This CDR3 contains 17 residues. V was pared by 9 bases and J by 7 bases, with 18 bases of the junction left unmatched. Live CD3+CD8+TCRalphabeta+ cells were sorted into four subsets by PD-1 and/or TIGIT. Findings of the study overall: PD-1 and DPOS subsets showed similar, higher clonality than DNEG. Peptide assays on expanded sorted subsets replaced tumor-based reactivity testing.

Each library started from about 15 ng of total RNA using the QIAseq Immune Repertoire TCR panel. A single record per CDR3 protein comes from TCRdb applying MiXCR to the reads. The sample includes some 300 distinct CDR3 sequences, around 8.2% of them seen just once. The chain is built from TRBV19 and TRBJ2-1; 10 bases map to TRBD2. Source: CD8+ T cells from PBMCs, taken at baseline or after one month of anti-PD-1 therapy (not recorded which). The receptor comes from a human donor with melanoma. The CDR3 reads CASSPNRAGGVGNEQFF. CDR3 coding DNA: TGTGCCAGCTCCCCCAACAGAGCGGGGGGGGTCGGAAATGAGCAGTTCTTC.